A single sample gave rise to the 27 T cell receptor beta chains below, sequenced in a study of Graves' ophthalmopathy and Graves' hyperthyroidism. RNA transcripts yielded amplified TCR beta CDR3 regions. Second-round multiplex PCR came after a first-round RT-PCR that employed HTBI primers. Using its own MiXCR run on the multiplex PCR reads, TCRdb lists one record per CDR3 protein. In the table there are approximately 160,000 distinct CDR3 sequences, approximately 40% of which are singletons. The sample comprised peripheral blood. The receptors derive from a man aged 25-45 years with Graves' ophthalmopathy.

This clonotype was observed many times. The chain couples TRBV6-2 or TRBV6-3 to TRBJ2-7; D possibly corresponds to TRBD2 (7 bases). From germline, CDR1 is MNHEY and CDR2 SVGEGT. V lost 6 bases to trimming and J lost 6 bases, with 15 bases between them. The CDR3 covers 13 residues. CDR3 DNA: TGTGCCAGCAGCCCCGGGGGGCGCTCCGAGCAGTACTTC. This encodes CASSPGGRSEQYF.

In this sample, this clonotype turned up once. This rearrangement joins TRBV6-1 to TRBJ2-7; 12 positions agree with TRBD1. The CDR3 covers 14 residues. J gave up 4 bases and V 6 bases, and 4 bases lay outside the gene matches. In germline, CDR1 is MNHNS, CDR2 SASEGT. Here the CDR3 DNA reads TGTGCCAGCAGCAAGGGACAGGGGGCTTACGAGCAGTACTTC. This gives the protein CASSKGQGAYEQYF.

This chain links TRBV7-2 with TRBJ2-7, with D perhaps being TRBD1 or TRBD2 (5 bases each). V dropped 3 bases and J dropped 6 bases, with 18 bases sitting between them. CDR3 length: 15 residues. Germline values: CDR1 SGHTA, CDR2 FQGNSA. CDR3 nucleotide sequence: TGTGCCAGCAGCTTGACCGGGACCCCACCCCGCGAGCAGTACTTC. It yields the protein CASSLTGTPPREQYF.

This clonotype was counted at least ten times. This chain connects TRBV7-8 to TRBJ1-1; D is undetermined. The germline V gene has CDR1 SGHVS and CDR2 FQNEAQ. This CDR3 comprises 13 residues. V lost 5 bases, J lost 0 bases, and 7 bases lay in between. The CDR3 DNA reads TGTGCCAGCAGCCAACAAATGAACACTGAAGCTTTCTTT. Its translation: CASSQQMNTEAFF. Full variable domain (missing parts from reference TRBV7-8 and TRBJ1-1): GAGVSQSPRYKVAKRGQDVALRCDPISGHVSLFWYQQALGQGPEFLTYFQNEAQLDKSGLPSDRFFAERPEGSVSTLKIQRTQQEDSAVYLCASSQQMNTEAFFGQGTRLTVV.

To note about this clonotype: At one boundary the junction diverges from the germline segment, which might be a read error. The chain recombines TRBV5-5 with TRBJ2-7; maybe TRBD2 (5 bases). Germline CDR1 is SGHKS and CDR2 is YYEKEE (reference sequence). This CDR3 has 13 amino acids. CDR3: CASSQAEGYEQYF. As DNA, the CDR3 is TGCGCCAGCAGCCAAGCGGAAGGCTACGAGCAGTACTTC.

The chain uses TRBV6-2 or TRBV6-3 and TRBJ1-1, with TRBD1 as a possible D gene (5 bases). Trimming removed 2 bases from V and 6 bases from J, with 10 bases in between. This CDR3 is built from 13 residues. Germline lookup yields CDR1 MNHEY and CDR2 SVGEGT. The CDR3 DNA sequence: TGTGCCAGCAGTTACCGGGGGACGGCTGAAGCTTTCTTT. It encodes CASSYRGTAEAFF.

Many counts were recorded for this clonotype. The genes are TRBV10-3 and TRBJ2-7; D is possibly TRBD1 or TRBD2 (7 bases each). Germline CDR1 is ENHRY and CDR2 is SYGVKD. This CDR3 region has 14 residues. V was trimmed by 5 bases and J by 0 bases, leaving 11 bases between them. CDR3 region: CAISQGGSSYEQYF. The CDR3 DNA reads as TGTGCCATCAGTCAGGGGGGGAGCTCCTACGAGCAGTACTTC.

Many counts were recorded for this clonotype. The chain carries TRBV20-1 and TRBJ2-7, with TRBD2 matching 13 bases. The V gene's germline CDR1 is DFQATT and CDR2 SNEGSKA (reference sequence). CDR3 size: 15 residues. V trimming: 3 bases; J trimming: 5 bases; junction bases outside the gene matches: 7. CDR3 sequence: CSARTGTSGIHEQYF. CDR3 DNA sequence: TGCAGTGCTAGGACCGGGACTAGCGGGATTCACGAGCAGTACTTC.

The chain uses TRBV28 and TRBJ1-5; D gene uncertain. V lost 5 bases, J lost 2 bases, and 13 bases lay in between. The CDR3 contains 15 residues. The V gene's germline CDR1 is MDHEN and CDR2 SYDVKM. The CDR3 is CASSPVQDGNQPQHF. CDR3 bases: TGTGCCAGCAGTCCCGTTCAGGATGGCAATCAGCCCCAGCATTTT.

This clonotype was seen repeatedly, ten times or more. V usage is TRBV5-1 and J usage is TRBJ2-7; 12 nucleotides line up with TRBD2. The CDR3 sequence is 17 residues long. V gave up 3 bases and J gave up 2 bases; unmatched junction bases: 9. Germline values: CDR1 SGHRS, CDR2 YFSETQ. Written as DNA, the CDR3 is TGCGCCAGCAGCTCCCGCCGGACTAGCGGGGTAACCTACGAGCAGTACTTC. Translating gives CASSSRRTSGVTYEQYF.

This clonotype has a count of ten or more. In DNA, the CDR3 is TGTGCCAGCAGTTACGGGTGGTTGAGTAACACCGGGGAGCTGTTTTTT. Translating it yields CASSYGWLSNTGELFF. The V call is TRBV6-2 or TRBV6-3, the J call TRBJ2-2, with D uncertain. The CDR3 totals 16 residues. Germline V CDR1 and CDR2: MNHEY, SVGEGT. Trimming removed 2 bases at V and 2 bases at J, with 12 bases between.

This chain uses TRBV19 with TRBJ1-1; D not resolved. V was shortened by 5 bases and J by 4 bases, with 11 bases between the two germline ends. Germline CDR1 and CDR2: LNHDA and SQIVND (reference sequence). CDR3 size: 13 residues. CDR3 bases: TGTGCCAGTAGTCCGAGGCCTATCACTGAAGCTTTCTTT. This translates into CASSPRPITEAFF.

V usage is TRBV12-3 or TRBV12-4 and J usage is TRBJ1-6; 8 bases are a match to TRBD1. V gave up 6 bases and J gave up 7 bases; unmatched junction bases: 8. The CDR3 spans 15 residues. The CDR3 DNA reads TGTGCCAGCAGGCTCCTTGGACAGGGCAATTCACCCCTCCACTTT. It codes for CASRLLGQGNSPLHF.

This clonotype was observed at least ten times. The chain has TRBV30 and TRBJ2-2; D may be TRBD1 (5 bases). The V and J ends lost 0 bases and 6 bases respectively, with 8 bases between them. Looked up from germline, CDR1 is GTSNPN and CDR2 is SVGIG (reference sequence). This CDR3 contains 13 residues. CDR3 region: CAWSVQGAGELFF. CDR3 sequence (DNA): TGTGCCTGGAGTGTCCAGGGTGCCGGGGAGCTGTTTTTT.

Many counts were recorded for this clonotype. J is TRBJ2-7 and V is TRBV20-1, with TRBD1 identical over 12 bases. CDR3 length equals 14 residues. Per the germline V gene, CDR1 is DFQATT and CDR2 is SNEGSKA (reference sequence). CDR3 amino acids: CREEGGTGGSEQYF. CDR3 bases: TGCAGGGAAGAGGGCGGGACAGGGGGCAGCGAGCAGTACTTC.

This clonotype has ten or more counts. The rearrangement joins TRBV7-9 to TRBJ1-1; 11 positions agree with TRBD1. The J segment lost 2 bases and the V segment lost 4 bases, leaving 3 bases of the junction unmatched. CDR3 length equals 15 residues. Germline CDR1 and CDR2: SEHNR and FQNEAQ (reference sequence). In DNA form, the CDR3 reads TGTGCCAGCAGCTCCGGACAGGGGGCCAACACTGAAGCTTTCTTT. It specifies CASSSGQGANTEAFF.

This clonotype was seen repeatedly, ten times or more. The chain carries TRBV6-1 and TRBJ1-6; D gene uncertain. This CDR3 spans 15 amino acids. Germline V gene data show CDR1 as MNHNS and CDR2 as SASEGT. The V end lost 6 bases, the J end lost 7 bases, and 16 bases lay between the germline ends. Here the CDR3 reads CASRQLSRQNSPLHF. DNA for the CDR3: TGTGCCAGCAGACAGTTGTCCAGGCAAAATTCACCCCTCCACTTT.

The chain combines TRBV24-1 with TRBJ1-5; weak D call: TRBD1 (6 bases). Germline CDR1 and CDR2: KGHDR and SFDVKD. V was pared by 9 bases and J by 11 bases, with 22 bases between. This CDR3 region has 14 residues. The CDR3 spells CATQRRDNSDAQHF. In DNA form, the CDR3 reads TGTGCCACCCAGAGGAGGGACAACTCGGACGCCCAGCATTTT.

The chain joins TRBV6-2 or TRBV6-3 to TRBJ1-2, with D possibly matching TRBD1 (6 bases). V was clipped by 5 bases and J by 4 bases, with 14 bases between them. The CDR3 is 14 residues long. Germline CDR1 and CDR2: MNHEY and SVGEGT. The CDR3 bases are TGTGCCAGCAGTCTACAGTGGGACACCTATGGCTACACCTTC. This gives the protein CASSLQWDTYGYTF.

Many counts were recorded for this clonotype. The chain recombines TRBV18 with TRBJ1-1, with a possible D match to TRBD1 (5 bases). V lost 2 bases and J 4 bases, leaving 17 bases between the germline ends. The CDR3 length is 16 residues. Germline CDR1 is KGHSH and CDR2 is LQKENI. In DNA form, the CDR3 reads TGTGCCAGCTCACCAGACCTGTGGGGGGGAGGCACTGAAGCTTTCTTT. Protein: CASSPDLWGGGTEAFF. The full variable domain, with the rest looked up from reference TRBV18 and TRBJ1-1, is NAGVMQNPRHLVRRRGQEARLRCSPMKGHSHVYWYRQLPEEGLKFMVYLQKENIIDESGMPKERFSAEFPKEGPSILRIQQVVRGDSAAYFCASSPDLWGGGTEAFFGQGTRLTVV.

This clonotype was observed at least ten times. The chain is built from TRBV12-3 or TRBV12-4 and TRBJ1-2, with 9 nucleotides matching TRBD1. This CDR3 is built from 15 residues. V shed 6 bases, J shed 7 bases, and the junction held 12 bases outside the gene matches. The CDR3 bases are TGTGCCAGCAGCGGTCCCCGGGACAGGGCGACTGGCTACACCTTC. Its translation: CASSGPRDRATGYTF.

The chain is built from TRBV7-2 and TRBJ2-7, with D perhaps TRBD2 (5 bases). This CDR3 region has 14 residues. V was cut by 6 bases and J by 3 bases, with 15 bases left in between. Looked up from germline, CDR1 is SGHTA and CDR2 is FQGNSA. The CDR3 region has the DNA TGTGCCAGCAGTTTCGGACGGGGAATCTACGAGCAGTACTTC. Protein: CASSFGRGIYEQYF.

This clonotype has just a few counts. J is TRBJ2-7 and V is TRBV6-1, with a weak D call TRBD1 (5 bases). The germline V gene has CDR1 MNHNS and CDR2 SASEGT. Trimming took 6 bases from V and 3 from J, leaving 9 bases between them. The CDR3 has 12 amino acids. The CDR3 here is CASRVTVYEQYF. The CDR3 DNA sequence: TGTGCCAGCAGGGTGACAGTCTACGAGCAGTACTTC.

The chain uses TRBV28 and TRBJ1-6; no clear D. Trimming removed 7 bases at V and 9 bases at J, with 13 bases between. Germline lookup yields CDR1 MDHEN and CDR2 SYDVKM. This CDR3 is 13 amino acids long. CDR3 sequence: CASTDTPGSPLHF. The CDR3 DNA reads TGTGCCAGCACCGATACGCCGGGTTCACCCCTCCACTTT.

V usage is TRBV12-3 or TRBV12-4 and J usage is TRBJ2-6; 7 bases match TRBD1. This CDR3 region has 16 residues. The V gene end was trimmed by 5 bases and the J gene end by 0 bases; junction bases not matched to a gene: 4. CDR3 nucleotides: TGTGCCAGCAGTCCGACAGGGAACTCTGGGGCCAACGTCCTGACTTTC. This translates into CASSPTGNSGANVLTF.

The chain is built from TRBV5-1 and TRBJ1-6; D is unresolved. This CDR3 comprises 16 residues. V was pared by 0 bases and J by 9 bases, with 16 bases between. Germline V gene sequence: CDR1 SGHRS, CDR2 YFSETQ. CDR3 region: CASSLGMREDGSPLHF. The CDR3 DNA sequence: TGCGCCAGCAGCTTGGGGATGAGGGAAGATGGTTCACCCCTCCACTTT.

This chain uses TRBV20-1 with TRBJ1-2, with unresolved D. CDR1 is DFQATT and CDR2 is SNEGSKA in the germline V gene (reference sequence). CDR3 length equals 16 residues. Trimming left V 4 bases short and J 0 bases short, with 18 bases between. The chain's CDR3 is CSANPVPGVANYGYTF. The CDR3 DNA reads TGCAGTGCTAACCCCGTTCCCGGCGTAGCTAACTATGGCTACACCTTC.